This TCR beta chain was obtained from a study of blood T cell repertoires in COVID-19. Assay: immunoSEQ multiplex PCR; the TCRdb copy retains only in-frame clones and omits some. Of roughly 290,000 clones in the sample, 70% to 90% were seen once. CDR1 LNHDA and CDR2 SQIVND come from the germline V gene (reference sequence). The CDR3 contains 15 residues. V lost 7 bases and J lost 7, with 17 bases in between. Ages ranged from roughly 18 to 95 years, with residence in about 24 US areas. The TCR originated in a young man who had recovered from COVID-19. The gene calls are TRBV19 and TRBJ1-6; D is perhaps TRBD1 (6 bases). Input material: PBMCs or T cells enriched from blood (not recorded which). The CDR3 loop reads CASTAAGVGNSPLHF. CDR3 in DNA: TGTGCCAGTACCGCCGCAGGGGTCGGGAATTCACCCCTCCACTTT.